This T cell receptor beta chain was identified during a study of OX40 agonist ivuxolimab in advanced cancers. Study outcomes and limitations: People who partly responded at 0.1-3.0 mg/kg had some of the least clonal expansion seen.

The method was immunoSEQ multiplex PCR; TCRdb's version includes in-frame clones alone and lacks a portion of them. The table has 75,000 to 80,000 clones, 85% to 95% seen once; the top ten hold roughly 20%. This CDR3 is 14 amino acids long. Germline V CDR1 and CDR2: MNHEY, SMNVEV (reference sequence). With 4 bases clipped from V and 9 bases from J, the junction kept 8 bases outside the gene matches. Details on this clone: Its antigen is not known.

This TCR derives from an adult with an advanced solid tumor such as melanoma, head and neck, liver or kidney cancer. Specimen: CD4+ or CD8+ T cells sorted from blood, collected in a trial of the OX40 agonist ivuxolimab. V and J are TRBV27 and TRBJ1-1; TRBD1 matches at 10 bases. CDR3 coding DNA: TGTGCCAGCAGTTATCGGGACAGGGGCCCCAAAGCTTTCTTT. Translating it yields CASSYRDRGPKAFF.